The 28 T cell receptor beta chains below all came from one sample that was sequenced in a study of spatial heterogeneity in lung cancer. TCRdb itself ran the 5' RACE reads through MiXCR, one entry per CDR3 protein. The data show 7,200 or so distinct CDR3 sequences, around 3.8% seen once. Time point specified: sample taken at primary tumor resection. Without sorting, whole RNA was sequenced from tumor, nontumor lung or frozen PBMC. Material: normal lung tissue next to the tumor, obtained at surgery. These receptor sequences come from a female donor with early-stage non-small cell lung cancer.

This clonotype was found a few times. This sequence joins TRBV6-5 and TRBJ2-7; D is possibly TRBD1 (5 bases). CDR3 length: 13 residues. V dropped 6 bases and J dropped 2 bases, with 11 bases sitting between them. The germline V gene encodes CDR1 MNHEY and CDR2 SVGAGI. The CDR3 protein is CASRTDRTYEQYF. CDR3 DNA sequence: TGTGCCAGCAGGACCGACAGAACCTACGAGCAGTACTTC.

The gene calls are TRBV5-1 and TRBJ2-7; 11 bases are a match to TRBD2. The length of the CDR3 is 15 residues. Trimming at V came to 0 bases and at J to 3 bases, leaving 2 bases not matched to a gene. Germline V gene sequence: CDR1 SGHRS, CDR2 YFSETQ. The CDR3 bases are TGCGCCAGCAGCTTGGGACTAGCGGGGAGCTACGAGCAGTACTTC. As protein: CASSLGLAGSYEQYF. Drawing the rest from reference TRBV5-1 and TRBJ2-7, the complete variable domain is KAGVTQTPRYLIKTRGQQVTLSCSPISGHRSVSWYQQTPGQGLQFLFEYFSETQRNKGNFPGRFSGRQFSNSRSEMNVSTLELGDSALYLCASSLGLAGSYEQYFGPGTRLTVT.

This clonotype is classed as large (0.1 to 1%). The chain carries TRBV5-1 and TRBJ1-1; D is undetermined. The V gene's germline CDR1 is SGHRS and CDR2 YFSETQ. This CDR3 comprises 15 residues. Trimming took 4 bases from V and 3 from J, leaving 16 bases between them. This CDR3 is CASSRAGVGDTEAFF. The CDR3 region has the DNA TGCGCCAGCAGCCGAGCGGGAGTCGGGGACACTGAAGCTTTCTTT.

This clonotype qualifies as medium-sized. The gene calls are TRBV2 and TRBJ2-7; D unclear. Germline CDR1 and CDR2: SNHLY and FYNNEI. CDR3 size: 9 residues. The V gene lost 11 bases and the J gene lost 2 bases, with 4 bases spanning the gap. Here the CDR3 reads CAPPYEQYF. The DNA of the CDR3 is TGTGCCCCCCCCTACGAGCAGTACTTC.

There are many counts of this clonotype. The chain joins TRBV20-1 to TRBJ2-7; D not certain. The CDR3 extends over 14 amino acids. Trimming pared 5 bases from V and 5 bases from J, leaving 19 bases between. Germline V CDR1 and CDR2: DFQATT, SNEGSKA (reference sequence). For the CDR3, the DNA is TGCAGTGCTCCCCCAGGAGTTCTCAAAGACGAGCAGTACTTC. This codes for CSAPPGVLKDEQYF.

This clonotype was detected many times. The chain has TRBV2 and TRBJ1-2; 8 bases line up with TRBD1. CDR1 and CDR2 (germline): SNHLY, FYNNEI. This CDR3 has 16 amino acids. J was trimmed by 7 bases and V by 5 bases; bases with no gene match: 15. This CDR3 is CASSITGGRQGSGYTF. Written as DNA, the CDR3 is TGTGCCAGCAGTATCACTGGAGGGAGACAGGGGTCTGGCTACACCTTC.

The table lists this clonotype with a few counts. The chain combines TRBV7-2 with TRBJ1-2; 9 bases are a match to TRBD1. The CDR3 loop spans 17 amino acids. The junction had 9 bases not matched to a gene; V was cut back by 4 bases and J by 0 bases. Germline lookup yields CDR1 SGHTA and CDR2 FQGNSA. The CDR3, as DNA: TGTGCCAGCAGCTGGGACAGGGACCTACATACTAACTATGGCTACACCTTC. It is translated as CASSWDRDLHTNYGYTF.

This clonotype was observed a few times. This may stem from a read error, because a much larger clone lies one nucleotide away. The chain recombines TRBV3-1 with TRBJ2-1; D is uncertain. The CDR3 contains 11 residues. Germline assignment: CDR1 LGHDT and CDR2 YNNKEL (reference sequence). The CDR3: CASNQARIQFF. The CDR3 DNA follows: TGTGCCAGCAACCAAGCTCGGATTCAGTTCTTC.

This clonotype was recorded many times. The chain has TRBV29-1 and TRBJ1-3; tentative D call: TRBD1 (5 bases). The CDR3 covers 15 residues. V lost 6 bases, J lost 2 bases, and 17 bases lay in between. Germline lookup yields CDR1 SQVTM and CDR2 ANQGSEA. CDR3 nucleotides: TGCAGCGTAAGAGACCAGGGAGGCACTGGAAACACCATATATTTT. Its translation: CSVRDQGGTGNTIYF.

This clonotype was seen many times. CDR3 in amino acids: CASRGAAGGTDTQYF. CDR3 sequence (DNA): TGTGCCAGCCGAGGGGCGGCAGGGGGCACAGATACGCAGTATTTT. The chain uses TRBV2 and TRBJ2-3, with D possibly TRBD1 on 6 matching bases. The CDR3 sequence is 15 residues long. Trimming cost V 8 bases and J 1 base, with 16 bases left between them. Per germline, CDR1 SNHLY and CDR2 FYNNEI. The whole variable domain, remainder taken from reference TRBV2 and TRBJ2-3, is EPEVTQTPSHQVTQMGQEVILRCVPISNHLYFYWYRQILGQKVEFLVSFYNNEISEKSEIFDDQFSVERPDGSNFTLKIRSTKLEDSAMYFCASRGAAGGTDTQYFGPGTRLTVL.

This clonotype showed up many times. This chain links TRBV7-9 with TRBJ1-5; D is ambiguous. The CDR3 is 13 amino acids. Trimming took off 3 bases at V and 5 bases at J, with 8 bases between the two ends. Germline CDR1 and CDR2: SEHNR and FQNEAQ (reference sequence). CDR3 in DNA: TGTGCCAGCAGCTTGTTGGCAGATCAGCCCCAGCATTTT. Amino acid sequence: CASSLLADQPQHF.

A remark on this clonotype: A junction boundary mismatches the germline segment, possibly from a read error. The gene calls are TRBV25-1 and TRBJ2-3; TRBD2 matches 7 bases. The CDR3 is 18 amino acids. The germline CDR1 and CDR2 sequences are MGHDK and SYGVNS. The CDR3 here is CASSGGGAGFSSTDMQYF. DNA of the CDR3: TGTGCCAGCAGTGGGGGGGGAGCGGGTTTCTCTAGCACAGATATGCAGTATTTT. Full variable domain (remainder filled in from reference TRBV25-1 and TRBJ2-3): EADIYQTPRYLVIGTGKKITLECSQTMGHDKMYWYQQDPGMELHLIHYSYGVNSTEKGDLSSESTVSRIRTEHFPLTLESARPSHTSQYLCASSGGGAGFSSTDMQYFGPGTRLTVL.

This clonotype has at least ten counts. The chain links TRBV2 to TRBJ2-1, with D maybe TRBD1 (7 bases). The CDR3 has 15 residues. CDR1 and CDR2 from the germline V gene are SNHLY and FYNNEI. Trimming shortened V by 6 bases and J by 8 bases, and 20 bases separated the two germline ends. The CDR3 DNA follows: TGTGCCAGCAGCCGTAGGGGGCCCCCGGGGGATGAGCAGTTCTTC. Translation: CASSRRGPPGDEQFF. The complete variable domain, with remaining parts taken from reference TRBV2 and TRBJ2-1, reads EPEVTQTPSHQVTQMGQEVILRCVPISNHLYFYWYRQILGQKVEFLVSFYNNEISEKSEIFDDQFSVERPDGSNFTLKIRSTKLEDSAMYFCASSRRGPPGDEQFFGPGTRLTVL.

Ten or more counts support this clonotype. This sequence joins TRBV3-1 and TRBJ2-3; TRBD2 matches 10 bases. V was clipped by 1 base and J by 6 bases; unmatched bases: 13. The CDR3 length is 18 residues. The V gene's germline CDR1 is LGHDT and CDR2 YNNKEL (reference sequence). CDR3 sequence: CASSQGVALAGVEDTQYF. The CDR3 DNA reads TGTGCCAGCAGCCAAGGGGTTGCTCTAGCGGGGGTTGAGGATACGCAGTATTTT.

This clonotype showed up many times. This CDR3 reads CASRPSVAGGEQFF. The CDR3 DNA reads as TGTGCCAGCAGGCCCAGTGTAGCGGGGGGTGAGCAGTTCTTC. The rearrangement uses TRBV6-5 and TRBJ2-1, with 10 bases that match TRBD2. Germline-derived CDR1 and CDR2 are MNHEY and SVGAGI. J gave up 9 bases and V 6 bases, and 8 bases lay outside the gene matches. This CDR3 region has 14 residues.

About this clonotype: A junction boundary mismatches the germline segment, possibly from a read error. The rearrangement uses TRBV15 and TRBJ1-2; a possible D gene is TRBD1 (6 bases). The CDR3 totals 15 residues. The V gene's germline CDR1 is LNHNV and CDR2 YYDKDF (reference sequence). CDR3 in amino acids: CATGRDFQGNYGYTF. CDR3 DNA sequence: TGTGCCACCGGCAGAGATTTTCAGGGGAACTATGGCTACACCTTC.

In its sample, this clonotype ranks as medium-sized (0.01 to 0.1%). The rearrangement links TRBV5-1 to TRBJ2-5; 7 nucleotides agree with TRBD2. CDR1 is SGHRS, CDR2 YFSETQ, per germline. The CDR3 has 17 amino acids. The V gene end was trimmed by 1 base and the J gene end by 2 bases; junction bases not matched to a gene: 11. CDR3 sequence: CASSLNRSGVTQETQYF. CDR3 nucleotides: TGCGCCAGCAGCTTGAATCGGAGCGGGGTGACACAAGAGACCCAGTACTTC.

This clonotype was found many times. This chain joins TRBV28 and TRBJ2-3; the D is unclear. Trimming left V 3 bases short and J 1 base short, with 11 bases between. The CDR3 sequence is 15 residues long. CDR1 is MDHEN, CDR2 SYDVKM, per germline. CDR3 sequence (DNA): TGTGCCAGCAGTTTTTCCCGAAGCGGCACAGATACGCAGTATTTT. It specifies CASSFSRSGTDTQYF.

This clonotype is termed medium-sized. Written as DNA, the CDR3 is TGTGCCAGCAGCCCGGGGACAGGGTCCTACAATGAGCAGTTCTTC. Its protein is CASSPGTGSYNEQFF. The chain is built from TRBV5-6 and TRBJ2-1; 9 nucleotides line up with TRBD1. The CDR3 has 15 residues. Trimming cost V 4 bases and J 1 base; bases outside gene matches: 3. Germline V CDR1 and CDR2: SGHDT, YYEEEE.

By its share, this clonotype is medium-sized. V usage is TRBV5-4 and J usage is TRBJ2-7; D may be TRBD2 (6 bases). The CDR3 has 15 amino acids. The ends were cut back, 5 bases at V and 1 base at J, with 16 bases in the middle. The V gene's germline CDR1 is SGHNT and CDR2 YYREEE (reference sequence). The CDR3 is CASSPDPGESYEQYF. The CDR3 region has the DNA TGTGCCAGCAGTCCTGATCCGGGGGAATCCTACGAGCAGTACTTC.

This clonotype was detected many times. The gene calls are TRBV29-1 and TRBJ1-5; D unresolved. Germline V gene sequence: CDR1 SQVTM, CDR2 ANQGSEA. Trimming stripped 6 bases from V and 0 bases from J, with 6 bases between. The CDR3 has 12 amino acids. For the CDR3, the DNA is TGCAGCGTGGCAGATAGCAATCAGCCCCAGCATTTT. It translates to CSVADSNQPQHF.

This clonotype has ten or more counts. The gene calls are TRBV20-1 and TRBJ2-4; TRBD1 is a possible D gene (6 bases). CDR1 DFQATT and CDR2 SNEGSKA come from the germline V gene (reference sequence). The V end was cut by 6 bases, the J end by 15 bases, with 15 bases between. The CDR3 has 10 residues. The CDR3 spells CSAVGEQGYF. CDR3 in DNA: TGCAGTGCCGTTGGAGAACAGGGGTACTTC.

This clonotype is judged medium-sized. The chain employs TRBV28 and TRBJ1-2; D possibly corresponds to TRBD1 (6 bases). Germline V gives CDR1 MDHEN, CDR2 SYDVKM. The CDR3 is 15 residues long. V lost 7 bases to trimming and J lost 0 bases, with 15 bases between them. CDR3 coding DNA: TGTGCCAGCATCTTGGGGACACTAGCTAACTATGGCTACACCTTC. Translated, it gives CASILGTLANYGYTF.

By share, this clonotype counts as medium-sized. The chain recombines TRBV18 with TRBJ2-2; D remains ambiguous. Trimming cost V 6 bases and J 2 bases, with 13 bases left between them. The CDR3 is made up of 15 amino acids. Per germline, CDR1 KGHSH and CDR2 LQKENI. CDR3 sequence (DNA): TGTGCCAGCTCGCCCCTGGACCAAAACACCGGGGAGCTGTTTTTT. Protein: CASSPLDQNTGELFF.

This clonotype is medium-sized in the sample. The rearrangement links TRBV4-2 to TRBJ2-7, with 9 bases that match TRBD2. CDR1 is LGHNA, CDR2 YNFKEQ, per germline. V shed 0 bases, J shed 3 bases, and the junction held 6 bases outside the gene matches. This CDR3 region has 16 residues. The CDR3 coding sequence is TGTGCCAGCAGCCAAGAGCGCGGCGGGGGGGACTACGAGCAGTACTTC. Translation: CASSQERGGGDYEQYF.

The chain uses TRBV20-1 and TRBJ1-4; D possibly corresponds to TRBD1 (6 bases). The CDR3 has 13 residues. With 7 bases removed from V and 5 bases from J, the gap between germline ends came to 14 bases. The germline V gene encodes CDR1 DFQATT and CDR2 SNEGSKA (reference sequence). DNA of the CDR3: TGCAGTGTCTCGGACAGTCTCAATGAAAAACTGTTTTTT. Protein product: CSVSDSLNEKLFF.

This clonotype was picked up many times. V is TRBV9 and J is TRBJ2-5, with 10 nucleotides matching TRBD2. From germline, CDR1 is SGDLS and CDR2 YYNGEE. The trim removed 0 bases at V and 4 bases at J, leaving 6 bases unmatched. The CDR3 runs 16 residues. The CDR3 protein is CASSVGAGGPPETQYF. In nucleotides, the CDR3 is TGTGCCAGCAGCGTAGGAGCGGGGGGGCCCCCAGAGACCCAGTACTTC. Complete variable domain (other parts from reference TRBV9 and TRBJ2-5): DSGVTQTPKHLITATGQRVTLRCSPRSGDLSVYWYQQSLDQGLQFLIQYYNGEERAKGNILERFSAQQFPDLHSELNLSSLELGDSALYFCASSVGAGGPPETQYFGPGTRLLVL.

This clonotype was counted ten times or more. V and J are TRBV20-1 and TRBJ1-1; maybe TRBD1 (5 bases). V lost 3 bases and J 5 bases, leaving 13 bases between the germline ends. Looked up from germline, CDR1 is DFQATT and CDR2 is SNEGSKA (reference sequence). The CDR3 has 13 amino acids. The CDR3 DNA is TGCAGTGCTAGGGCTCGGGGGAAAACTGAAGCTTTCTTT. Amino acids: CSARARGKTEAFF.